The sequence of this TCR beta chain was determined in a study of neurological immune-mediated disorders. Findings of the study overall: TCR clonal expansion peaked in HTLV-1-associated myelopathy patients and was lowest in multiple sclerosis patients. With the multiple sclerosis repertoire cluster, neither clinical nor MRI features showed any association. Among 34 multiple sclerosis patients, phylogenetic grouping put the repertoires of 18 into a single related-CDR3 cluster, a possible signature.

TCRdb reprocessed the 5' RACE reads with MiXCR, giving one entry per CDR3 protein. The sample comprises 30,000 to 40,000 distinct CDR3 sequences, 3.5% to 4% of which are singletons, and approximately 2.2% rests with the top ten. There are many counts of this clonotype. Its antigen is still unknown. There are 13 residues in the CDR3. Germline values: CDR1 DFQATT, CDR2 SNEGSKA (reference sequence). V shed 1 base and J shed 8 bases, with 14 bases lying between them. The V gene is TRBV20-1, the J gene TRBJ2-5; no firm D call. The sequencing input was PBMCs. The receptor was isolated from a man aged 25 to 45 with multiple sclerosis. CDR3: CSARARQKITQYF. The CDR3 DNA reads TGCAGTGCTAGAGCGAGGCAGAAGATCACCCAGTACTTC.